The present entry profiles one TCR beta chain with its context. Germline-derived CDR1 and CDR2 are SGHDT and YYEEEE. V lost 2 bases and J 3 bases, leaving 25 bases between the germline ends. CDR3 length equals 19 residues. TCRdb reanalysed the reads using MiXCR and keeps one entry per CDR3 protein. The sample lists fewer than 80,000 distinct CDR3 sequences; 21% were seen once. The data are from a study of lung T cells in sarcoidosis with Löfgren's syndrome. The chain employs TRBV5-6 and TRBJ2-3; D gene unclear. This TCR derives from a human donor with sarcoidosis (Löfgren's syndrome or another form), or a control subject (not recorded which). The specimen sequenced was CD4+ T cells from PBMCs. The CDR3 loop is CASSFGLQPDVQNTDTQYF. DNA for the CDR3: TGTGCCAGCAGCTTCGGTCTACAGCCTGATGTCCAAAATACAGATACGCAGTATTTT.